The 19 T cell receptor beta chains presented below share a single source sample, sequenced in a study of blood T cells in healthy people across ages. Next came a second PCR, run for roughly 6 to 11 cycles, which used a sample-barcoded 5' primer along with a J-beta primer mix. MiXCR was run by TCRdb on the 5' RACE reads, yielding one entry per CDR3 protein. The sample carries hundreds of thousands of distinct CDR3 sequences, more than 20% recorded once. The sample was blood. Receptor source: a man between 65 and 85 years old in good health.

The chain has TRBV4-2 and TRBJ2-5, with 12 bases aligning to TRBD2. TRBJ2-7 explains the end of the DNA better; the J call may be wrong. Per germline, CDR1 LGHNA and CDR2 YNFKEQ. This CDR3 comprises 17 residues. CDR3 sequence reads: CASSQGKGLAGSYEQYF. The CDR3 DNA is TGTGCCAGCAGCCAAGGAAAAGGACTAGCGGGATCCTACGAGCAGTACTTC.

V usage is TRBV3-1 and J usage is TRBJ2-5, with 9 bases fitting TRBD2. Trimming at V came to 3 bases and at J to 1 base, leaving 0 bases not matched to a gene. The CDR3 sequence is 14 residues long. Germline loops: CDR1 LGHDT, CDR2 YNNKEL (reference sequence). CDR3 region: CASSQTSGQETQYF. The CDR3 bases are TGTGCCAGCAGCCAGACTAGCGGCCAAGAGACCCAGTACTTC.

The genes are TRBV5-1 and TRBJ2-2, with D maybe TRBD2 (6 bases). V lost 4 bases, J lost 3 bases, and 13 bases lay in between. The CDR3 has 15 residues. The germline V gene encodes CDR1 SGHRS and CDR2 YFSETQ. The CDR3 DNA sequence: TGCGCCAGCAGCCCCTTGGAGGGATACACCGGGGAGCTGTTTTTT. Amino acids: CASSPLEGYTGELFF.

Here the CDR3 reads CASSSNLEQYF. The DNA of the CDR3 is TGTGCCAGCAGCTCGAATCTCGAGCAGTACTTC. V gene TRBV7-9 combines with J gene TRBJ2-7; D is uncertain. CDR3 length: 11 residues. V lost 4 bases and J 6 bases, leaving 7 bases between the germline ends. Per germline, CDR1 SEHNR and CDR2 FQNEAQ (reference sequence).

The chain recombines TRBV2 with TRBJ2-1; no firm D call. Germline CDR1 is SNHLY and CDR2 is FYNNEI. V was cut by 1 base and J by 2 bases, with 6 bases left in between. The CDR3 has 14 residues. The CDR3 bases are TGTGCCAGCAGTGAAGATAGAGCCTACAATGAGCAGTTCTTC. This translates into CASSEDRAYNEQFF. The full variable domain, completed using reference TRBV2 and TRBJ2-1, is EPEVTQTPSHQVTQMGQEVILRCVPISNHLYFYWYRQILGQKVEFLVSFYNNEISEKSEIFDDQFSVERPDGSNFTLKIRSTKLEDSAMYFCASSEDRAYNEQFFGPGTRLTVL.

The CDR3 bases are TGCGCCAGCAGCGCCCTAGCAGGAGATCGCAATGAGCAGTTCTTC. It specifies CASSALAGDRNEQFF. V gene TRBV5-1 combines with J gene TRBJ2-5; a weak D match, TRBD2 (5 bases). The J call may be mistaken, given a closer DNA end match to TRBJ2-1. The CDR3 is 15 residues long. CDR1 is SGHRS, CDR2 YFSETQ, per germline.

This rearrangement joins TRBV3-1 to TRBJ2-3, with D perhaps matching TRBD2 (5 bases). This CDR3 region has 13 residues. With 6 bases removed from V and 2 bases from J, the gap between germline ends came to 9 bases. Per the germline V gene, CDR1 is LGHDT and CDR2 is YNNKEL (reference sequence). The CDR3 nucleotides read TGTGCCAGCAGTCCGACTACCACAGATACGCAGTATTTT. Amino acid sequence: CASSPTTTDTQYF.

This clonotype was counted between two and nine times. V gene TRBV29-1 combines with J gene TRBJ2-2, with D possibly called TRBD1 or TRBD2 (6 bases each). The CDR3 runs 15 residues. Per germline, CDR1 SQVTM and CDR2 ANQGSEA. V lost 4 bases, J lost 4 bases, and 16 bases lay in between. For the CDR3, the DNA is TGCAGCGTTGTCGGAGGGGGAGCGATCACCGGGGAGCTGTTTTTT. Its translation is CSVVGGGAITGELFF.

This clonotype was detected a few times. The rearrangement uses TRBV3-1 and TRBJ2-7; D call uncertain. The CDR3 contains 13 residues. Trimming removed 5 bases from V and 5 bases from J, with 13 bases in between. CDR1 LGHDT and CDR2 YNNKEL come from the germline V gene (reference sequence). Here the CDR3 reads CASSFFQRNEQYF. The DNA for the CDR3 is TGTGCCAGCAGCTTTTTCCAACGAAACGAGCAGTACTTC.

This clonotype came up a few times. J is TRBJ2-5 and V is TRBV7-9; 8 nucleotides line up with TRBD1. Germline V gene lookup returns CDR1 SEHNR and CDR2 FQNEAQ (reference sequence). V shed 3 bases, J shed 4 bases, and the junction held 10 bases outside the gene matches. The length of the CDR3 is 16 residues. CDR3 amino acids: CASSFTGQGARETQYF. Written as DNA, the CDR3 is TGTGCCAGCAGCTTCACCGGACAGGGAGCAAGAGAGACCCAGTACTTC.

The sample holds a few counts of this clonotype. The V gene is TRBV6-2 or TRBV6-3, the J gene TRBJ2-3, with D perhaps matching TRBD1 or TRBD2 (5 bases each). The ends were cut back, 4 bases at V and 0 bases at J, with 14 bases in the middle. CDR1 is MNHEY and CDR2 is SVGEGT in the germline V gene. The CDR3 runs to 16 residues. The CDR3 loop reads CASSWDAVGSTDTQYF. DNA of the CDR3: TGTGCCAGCAGTTGGGACGCTGTCGGTAGCACAGATACGCAGTATTTT.

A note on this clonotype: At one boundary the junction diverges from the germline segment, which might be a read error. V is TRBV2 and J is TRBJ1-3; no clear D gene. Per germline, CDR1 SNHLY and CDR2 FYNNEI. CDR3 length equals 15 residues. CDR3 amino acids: CASSQAWGSGNTIYF. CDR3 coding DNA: TGTGCCAGCAGTCAAGCCTGGGGCTCTGGAAACACCATATATTTT.

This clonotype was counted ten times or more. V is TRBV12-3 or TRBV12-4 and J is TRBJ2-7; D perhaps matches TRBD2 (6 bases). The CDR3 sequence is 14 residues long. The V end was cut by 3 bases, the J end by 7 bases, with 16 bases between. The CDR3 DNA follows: TGTGCCAGCAGTTTCTCCGGGAGAGGACGAGAGCAGTACTTC. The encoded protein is CASSFSGRGREQYF.

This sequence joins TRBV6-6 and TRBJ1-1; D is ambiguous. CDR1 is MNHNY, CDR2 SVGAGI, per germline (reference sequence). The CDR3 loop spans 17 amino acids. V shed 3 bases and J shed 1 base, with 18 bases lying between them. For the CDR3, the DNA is TGTGCCAGCAGTTATGTAGTCTCTACAGAGAGGAACACTGAAGCTTTCTTT. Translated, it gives CASSYVVSTERNTEAFF.

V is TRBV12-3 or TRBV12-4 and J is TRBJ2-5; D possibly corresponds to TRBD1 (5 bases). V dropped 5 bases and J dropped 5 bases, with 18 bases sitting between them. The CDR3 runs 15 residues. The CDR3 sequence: CASSPTSRDVETQYF. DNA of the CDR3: TGTGCCAGCAGTCCCACCAGCAGGGATGTTGAGACCCAGTACTTC.

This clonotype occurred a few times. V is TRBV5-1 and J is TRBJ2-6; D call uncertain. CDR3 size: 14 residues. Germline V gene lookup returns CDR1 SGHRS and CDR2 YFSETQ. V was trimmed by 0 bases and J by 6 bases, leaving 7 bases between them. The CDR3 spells CASSLGGEANVLTF. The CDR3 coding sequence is TGCGCCAGCAGCTTGGGGGGTGAGGCCAACGTCCTGACTTTC. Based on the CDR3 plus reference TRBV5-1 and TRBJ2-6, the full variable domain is KAGVTQTPRYLIKTRGQQVTLSCSPISGHRSVSWYQQTPGQGLQFLFEYFSETQRNKGNFPGRFSGRQFSNSRSEMNVSTLELGDSALYLCASSLGGEANVLTFGAGSRLTVL.

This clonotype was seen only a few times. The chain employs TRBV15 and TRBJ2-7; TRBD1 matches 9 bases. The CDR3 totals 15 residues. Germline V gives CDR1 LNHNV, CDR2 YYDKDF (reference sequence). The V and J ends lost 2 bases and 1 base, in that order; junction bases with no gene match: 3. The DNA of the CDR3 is TGTGCCACCAGCAGACAACAGGGGGCTTCCTACGAGCAGTACTTC. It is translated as CATSRQQGASYEQYF.

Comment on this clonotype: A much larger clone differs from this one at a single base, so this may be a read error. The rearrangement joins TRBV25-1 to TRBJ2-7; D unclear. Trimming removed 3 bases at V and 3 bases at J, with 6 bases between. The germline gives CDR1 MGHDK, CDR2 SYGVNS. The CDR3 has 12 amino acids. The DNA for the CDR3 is TGTGCCAGCAGTGACAGCTACTACGAGCAGTACTTC. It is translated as CASSDSYYEQYF.

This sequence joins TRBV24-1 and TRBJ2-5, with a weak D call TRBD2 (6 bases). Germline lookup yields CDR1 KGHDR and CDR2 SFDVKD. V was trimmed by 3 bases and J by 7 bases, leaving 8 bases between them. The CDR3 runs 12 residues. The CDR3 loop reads CATSDQGGTQYF. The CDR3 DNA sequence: TGTGCCACCAGTGATCAGGGAGGGACCCAGTACTTC.